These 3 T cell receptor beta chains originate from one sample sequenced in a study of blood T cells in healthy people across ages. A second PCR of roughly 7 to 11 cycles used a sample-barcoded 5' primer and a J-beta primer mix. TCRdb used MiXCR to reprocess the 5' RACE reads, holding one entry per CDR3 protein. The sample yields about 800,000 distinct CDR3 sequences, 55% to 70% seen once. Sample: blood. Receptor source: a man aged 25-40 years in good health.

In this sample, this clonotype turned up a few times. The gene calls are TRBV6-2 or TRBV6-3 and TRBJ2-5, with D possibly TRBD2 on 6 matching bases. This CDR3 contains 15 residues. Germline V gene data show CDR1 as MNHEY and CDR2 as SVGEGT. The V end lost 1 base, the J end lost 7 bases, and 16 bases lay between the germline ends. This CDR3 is CASSYLGGTYGTQYF. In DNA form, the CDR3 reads TGTGCCAGCAGTTACTTGGGCGGGACTTACGGGACCCAGTACTTC.

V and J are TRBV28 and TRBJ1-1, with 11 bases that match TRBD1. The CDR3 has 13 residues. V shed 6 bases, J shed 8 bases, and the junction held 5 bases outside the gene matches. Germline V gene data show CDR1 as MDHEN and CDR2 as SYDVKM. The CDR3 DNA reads TGTGCCAGCAGCTCGGGACAGGGGGGGGAAGCTTTCTTT. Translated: CASSSGQGGEAFF.

CDR3 protein: CASLRGLGQETQYF. The CDR3 bases are TGTGCCAGCCTCCGGGGGCTGGGCCAAGAGACCCAGTACTTC. The gene calls are TRBV2 and TRBJ2-5; D is possibly TRBD1 or TRBD2 (6 bases each). Germline V CDR1 and CDR2: SNHLY, FYNNEI. The V and J ends lost 8 bases and 1 base respectively, with 14 bases between them. The CDR3 contains 14 residues. The full variable domain, its missing parts supplied by reference TRBV2 and TRBJ2-5, is EPEVTQTPSHQVTQMGQEVILRCVPISNHLYFYWYRQILGQKVEFLVSFYNNEISEKSEIFDDQFSVERPDGSNFTLKIRSTKLEDSAMYFCASLRGLGQETQYFGPGTRLLVL.